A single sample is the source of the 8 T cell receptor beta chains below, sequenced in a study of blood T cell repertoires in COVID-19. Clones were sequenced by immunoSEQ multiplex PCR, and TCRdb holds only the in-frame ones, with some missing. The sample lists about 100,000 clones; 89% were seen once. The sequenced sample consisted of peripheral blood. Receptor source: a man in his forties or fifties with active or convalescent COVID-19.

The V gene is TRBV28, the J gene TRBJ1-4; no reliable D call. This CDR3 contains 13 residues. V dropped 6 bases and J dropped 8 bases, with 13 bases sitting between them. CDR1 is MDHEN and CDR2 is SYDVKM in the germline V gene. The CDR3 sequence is CASSLGGEEKLFF. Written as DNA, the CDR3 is TGTGCCAGCAGCCTAGGTGGGGAGGAAAAACTGTTTTTT.

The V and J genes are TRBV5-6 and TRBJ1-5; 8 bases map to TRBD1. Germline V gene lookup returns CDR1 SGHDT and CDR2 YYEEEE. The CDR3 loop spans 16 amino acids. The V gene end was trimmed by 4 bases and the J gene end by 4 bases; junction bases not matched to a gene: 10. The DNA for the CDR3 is TGTGCCAGCAGCCGGGGCAGGGGGCAAGGGAATCAGCCCCAGCATTTT. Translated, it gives CASSRGRGQGNQPQHF. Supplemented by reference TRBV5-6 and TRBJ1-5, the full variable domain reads DAGVTQSPTHLIKTRGQQVTLRCSPKSGHDTVSWYQQALGQGPQFIFQYYEEEERQRGNFPDRFSGHQFPNYSSELNVNALLLGDSALYLCASSRGRGQGNQPQHFGDGTRLSIL.

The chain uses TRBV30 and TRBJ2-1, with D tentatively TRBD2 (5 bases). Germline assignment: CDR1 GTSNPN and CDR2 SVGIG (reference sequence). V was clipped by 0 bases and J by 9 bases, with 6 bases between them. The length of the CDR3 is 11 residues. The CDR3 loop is CAWSVGGEQFF. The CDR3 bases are TGTGCCTGGAGTGTAGGAGGTGAGCAGTTCTTC.

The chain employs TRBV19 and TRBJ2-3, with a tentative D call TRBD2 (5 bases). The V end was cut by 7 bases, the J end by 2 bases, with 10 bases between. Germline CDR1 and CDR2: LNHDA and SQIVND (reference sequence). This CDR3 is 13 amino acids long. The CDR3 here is CASNQRITDTQYF. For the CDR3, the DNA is TGTGCCAGTAATCAGCGGATCACAGATACGCAGTATTTT.

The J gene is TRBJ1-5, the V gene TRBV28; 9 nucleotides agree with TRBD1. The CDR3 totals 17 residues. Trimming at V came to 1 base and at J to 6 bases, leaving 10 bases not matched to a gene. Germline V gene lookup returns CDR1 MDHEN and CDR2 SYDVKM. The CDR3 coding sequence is TGTGCCAGCAGTTTATATGGGGCGGGACAGGGACGTCAGCCCCAGCATTTT. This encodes CASSLYGAGQGRQPQHF.

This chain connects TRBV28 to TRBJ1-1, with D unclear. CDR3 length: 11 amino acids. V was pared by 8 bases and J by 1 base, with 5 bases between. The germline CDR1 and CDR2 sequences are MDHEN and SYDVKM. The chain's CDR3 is CASEANTEAFF. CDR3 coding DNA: TGTGCCAGCGAGGCGAACACTGAAGCTTTCTTT.

In DNA form, the CDR3 reads TGTGCCACCCGGACTAGCGGGAACACCGGGGAGCTGTTTTTT. This codes for CATRTSGNTGELFF. The chain couples TRBV15 to TRBJ2-2; TRBD2 aligns across 10 bases. The trim removed 8 bases at V and 1 base at J, leaving 1 base unmatched. In germline, CDR1 is LNHNV, CDR2 YYDKDF (reference sequence). The CDR3 runs 14 residues.

CDR3 amino acids: CASSEGAGQYQPQHF. Here the CDR3 DNA reads TGTGCCAGCAGTGAAGGGGCTGGACAGTATCAGCCCCAGCATTTT. The chain has TRBV2 and TRBJ1-5; D might be TRBD1 (6 bases). The length of the CDR3 is 15 residues. Deletions cut 1 base from V and 5 bases from J, with 12 bases between. CDR1 and CDR2 (germline): SNHLY, FYNNEI.